This TCR beta chain was profiled in a study of T cells in Graves' hyperthyroidism and ophthalmopathy. Study-level results: A model using 13 V-J features told ophthalmopathy apart from stable hyperthyroidism.

This clonotype showed up many times. Its target is unknown. Amplified TCR beta CDR3 regions came from RNA transcripts. The primer set for the first-round RT-PCR of the TCR CDR3 was HTBI. MiXCR, run by TCRdb on the multiplex PCR reads, gives a single entry per CDR3 protein. The profile shows approximately 400,000 distinct CDR3 sequences, roughly 12% of them singletons. Those with hyperthyroidism were 18 to 65 years old, newly diagnosed, and ill for under 2 months. Fresh peripheral blood, roughly 10 ml, was the source of the PBMCs. The source of this sequence is a man aged 30 to 45 with Graves' hyperthyroidism that later progressed to Graves' ophthalmopathy. Input material: blood.

CDR3 DNA sequence: TGTGCCAGCAGTTTATTCCGGGACACAGATACGCAGTATTTT. Protein: CASSLFRDTDTQYF. The chain carries TRBV28 and TRBJ2-3; possible D gene TRBD2, 5 bases. V lost 1 base to trimming and J lost 2 bases, with 7 bases between them. Germline CDR1 is MDHEN and CDR2 is SYDVKM. The CDR3 is 14 residues long.